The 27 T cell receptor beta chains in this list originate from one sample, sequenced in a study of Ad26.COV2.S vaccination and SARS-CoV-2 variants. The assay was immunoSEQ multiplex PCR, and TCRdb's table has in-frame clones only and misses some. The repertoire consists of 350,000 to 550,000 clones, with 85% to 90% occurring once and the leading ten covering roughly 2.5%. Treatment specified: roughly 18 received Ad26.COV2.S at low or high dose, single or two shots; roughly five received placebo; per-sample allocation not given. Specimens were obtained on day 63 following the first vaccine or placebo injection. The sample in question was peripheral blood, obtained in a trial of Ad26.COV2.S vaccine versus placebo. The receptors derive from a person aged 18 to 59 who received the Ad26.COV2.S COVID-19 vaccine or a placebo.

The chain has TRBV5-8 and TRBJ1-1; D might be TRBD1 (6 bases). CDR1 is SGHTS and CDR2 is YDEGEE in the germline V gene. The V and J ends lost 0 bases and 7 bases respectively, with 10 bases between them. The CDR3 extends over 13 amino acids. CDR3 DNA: TGTGCCAGCAGCTTGGGCGGGGGGCTTGAAGCTTTCTTT. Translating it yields CASSLGGGLEAFF.

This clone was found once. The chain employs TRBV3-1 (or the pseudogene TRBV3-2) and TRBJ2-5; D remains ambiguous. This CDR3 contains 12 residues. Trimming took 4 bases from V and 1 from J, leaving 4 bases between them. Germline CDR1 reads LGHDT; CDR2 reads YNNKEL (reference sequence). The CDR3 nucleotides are TGTGCCAGCAGCCCTGTCCAAGAGACCCAGTACTTC. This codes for CASSPVQETQYF.

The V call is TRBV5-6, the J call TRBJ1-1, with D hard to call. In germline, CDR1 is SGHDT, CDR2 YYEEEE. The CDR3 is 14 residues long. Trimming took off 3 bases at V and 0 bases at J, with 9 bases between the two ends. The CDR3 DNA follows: TGTGCCAGCAGCTGGACGGCCATGAACACTGAAGCTTTCTTT. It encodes CASSWTAMNTEAFF.

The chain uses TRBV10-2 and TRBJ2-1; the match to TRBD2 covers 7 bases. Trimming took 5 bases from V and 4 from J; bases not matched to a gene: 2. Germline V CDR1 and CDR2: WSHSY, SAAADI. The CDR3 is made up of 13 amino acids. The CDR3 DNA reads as TGCGCCAGCAGTAGCGGGGCTTACAATGAGCAGTTCTTC. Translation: CASSSGAYNEQFF.

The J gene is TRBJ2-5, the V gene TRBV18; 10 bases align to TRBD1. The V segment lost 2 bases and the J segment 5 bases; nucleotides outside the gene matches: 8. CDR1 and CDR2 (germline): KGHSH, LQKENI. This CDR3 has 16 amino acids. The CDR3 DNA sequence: TGTGCCAGCTCACCAACCGGGACAGGGGTTTTTGAGACCCAGTACTTC. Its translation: CASSPTGTGVFETQYF.

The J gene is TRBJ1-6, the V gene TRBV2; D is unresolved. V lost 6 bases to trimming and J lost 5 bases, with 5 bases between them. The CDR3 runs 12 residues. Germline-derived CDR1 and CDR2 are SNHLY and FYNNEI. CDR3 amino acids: CASSQDNSPLHF. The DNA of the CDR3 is TGTGCCAGCAGCCAAGATAATTCACCCCTCCACTTT. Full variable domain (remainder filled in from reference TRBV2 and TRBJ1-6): EPEVTQTPSHQVTQMGQEVILRCVPISNHLYFYWYRQILGQKVEFLVSFYNNEISEKSEIFDDQFSVERPDGSNFTLKIRSTKLEDSAMYFCASSQDNSPLHFGNGTRLTVT.

The CDR3 nucleotides are TGTGCCAGCAGCCCCGTCGGGCCGCGGGGGGCTGAAAAAAATAATTCACCCCTCCACTTT. It encodes CASSPVGPRGAEKNNSPLHF. The chain links TRBV3-1 (or the pseudogene TRBV3-2) to TRBJ1-6; tentative D call: TRBD1 (6 bases). Trimming cost V 4 bases and J 5 bases, with 27 bases left between them. Germline loops: CDR1 LGHDT, CDR2 YNNKEL (reference sequence). CDR3 length: 20 residues.

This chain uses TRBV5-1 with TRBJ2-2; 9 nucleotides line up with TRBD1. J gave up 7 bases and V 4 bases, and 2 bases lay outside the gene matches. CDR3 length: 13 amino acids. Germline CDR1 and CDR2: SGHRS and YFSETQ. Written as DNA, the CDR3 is TGCGCCAGCAGCGGGACAGGGTTCGGGGAGCTGTTTTTT. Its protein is CASSGTGFGELFF.

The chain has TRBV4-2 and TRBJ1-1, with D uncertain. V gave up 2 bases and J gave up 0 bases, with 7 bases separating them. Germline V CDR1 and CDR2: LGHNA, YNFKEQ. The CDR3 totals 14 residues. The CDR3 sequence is CASSQNSLNTEAFF. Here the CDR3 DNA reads TGTGCCAGCAGCCAAAATTCGCTGAACACTGAAGCTTTCTTT.

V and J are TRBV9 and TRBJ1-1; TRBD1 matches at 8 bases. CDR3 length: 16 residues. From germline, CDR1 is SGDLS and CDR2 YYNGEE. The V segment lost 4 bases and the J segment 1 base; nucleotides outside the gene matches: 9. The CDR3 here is CASSPRGRGWNTEAFF. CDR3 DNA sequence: TGTGCCAGCAGCCCCAGGGGGCGAGGGTGGAACACTGAAGCTTTCTTT.

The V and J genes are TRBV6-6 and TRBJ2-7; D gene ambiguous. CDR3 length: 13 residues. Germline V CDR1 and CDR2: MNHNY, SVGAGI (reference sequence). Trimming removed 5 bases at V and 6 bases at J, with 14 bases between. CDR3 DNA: TGTGCCAGCAGTCCGAGTCCCGTACGCGAGCAGTACGTC. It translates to CASSPSPVREQYV.

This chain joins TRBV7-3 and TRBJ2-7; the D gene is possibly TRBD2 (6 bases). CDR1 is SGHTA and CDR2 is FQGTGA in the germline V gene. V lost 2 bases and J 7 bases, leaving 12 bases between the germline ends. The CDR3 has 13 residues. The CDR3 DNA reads TGTGCCAGCAGCTTAGCGGGGAGGAGGGAGCAGTACTTC. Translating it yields CASSLAGRREQYF.

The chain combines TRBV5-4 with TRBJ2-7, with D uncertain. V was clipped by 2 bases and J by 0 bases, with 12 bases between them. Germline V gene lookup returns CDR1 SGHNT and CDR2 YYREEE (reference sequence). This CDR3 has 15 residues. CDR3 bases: TGTGCCAGCAGCTTCAGGTCCTTAAGCTCCTACGAGCAGTACTTC. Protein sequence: CASSFRSLSSYEQYF.

The CDR3 reads CASSSTASSYNSPLHF. CDR3 nucleotide sequence: TGTGCCAGCAGCTCTACTGCGAGCTCCTATAATTCACCCCTCCACTTT. The chain employs TRBV7-2 and TRBJ1-6; D not resolved. Deletions cut 4 bases from V and 0 bases from J, with 10 bases between. This CDR3 spans 16 amino acids. CDR1 is SGHTA, CDR2 FQGNSA, per germline.

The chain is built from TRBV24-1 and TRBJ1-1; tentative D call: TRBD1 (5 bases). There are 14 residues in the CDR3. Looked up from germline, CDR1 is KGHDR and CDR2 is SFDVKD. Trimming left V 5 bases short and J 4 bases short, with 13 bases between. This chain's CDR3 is CATSGGGRVTEAFF. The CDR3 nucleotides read TGTGCCACCAGTGGTGGGGGGAGGGTCACTGAAGCTTTCTTT.

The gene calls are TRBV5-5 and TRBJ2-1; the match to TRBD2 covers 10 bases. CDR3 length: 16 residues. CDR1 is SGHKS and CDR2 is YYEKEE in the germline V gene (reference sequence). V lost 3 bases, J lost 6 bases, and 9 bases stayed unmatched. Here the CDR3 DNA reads TGTGCCAGCAGCTCTGACGGGGCTAGCGGGGGCAATGAGCAGTTCTTC. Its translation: CASSSDGASGGNEQFF.

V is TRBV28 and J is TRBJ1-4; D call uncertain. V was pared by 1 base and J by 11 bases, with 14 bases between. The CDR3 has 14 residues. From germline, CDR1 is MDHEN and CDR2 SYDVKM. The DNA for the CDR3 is TGTGCCAGCAGTTTATCGTCCGCTATTGGGAAACTGTTTTTT. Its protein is CASSLSSAIGKLFF.

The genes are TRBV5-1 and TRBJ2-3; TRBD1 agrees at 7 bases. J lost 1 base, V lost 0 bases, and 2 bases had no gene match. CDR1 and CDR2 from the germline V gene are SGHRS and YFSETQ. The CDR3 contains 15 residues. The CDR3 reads CASSLVQGRTDTQYF. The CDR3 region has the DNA TGCGCCAGCAGCTTGGTACAGGGGCGCACAGATACGCAGTATTTT.

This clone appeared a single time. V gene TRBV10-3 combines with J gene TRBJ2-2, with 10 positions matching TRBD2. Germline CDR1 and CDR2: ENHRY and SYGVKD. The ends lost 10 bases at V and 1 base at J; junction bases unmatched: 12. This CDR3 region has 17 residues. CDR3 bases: TGTGCCACCGGCCTTCCGCCTAGCGGGGGGAACACCGGGGAGCTGTTTTTT. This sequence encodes CATGLPPSGGNTGELFF.

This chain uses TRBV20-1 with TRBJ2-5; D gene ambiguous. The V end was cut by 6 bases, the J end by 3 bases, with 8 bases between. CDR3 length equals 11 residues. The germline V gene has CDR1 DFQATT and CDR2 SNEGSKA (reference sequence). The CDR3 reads CSAQPKETQYF. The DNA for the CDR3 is TGCAGTGCCCAACCCAAAGAGACCCAGTACTTC.

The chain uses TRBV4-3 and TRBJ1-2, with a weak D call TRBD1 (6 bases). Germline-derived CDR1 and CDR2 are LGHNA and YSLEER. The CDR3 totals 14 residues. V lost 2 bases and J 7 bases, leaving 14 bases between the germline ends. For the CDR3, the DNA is TGCGCCAGCAGCCAACGGACAGTCGAGTCTGGCTACACCTTC. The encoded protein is CASSQRTVESGYTF.

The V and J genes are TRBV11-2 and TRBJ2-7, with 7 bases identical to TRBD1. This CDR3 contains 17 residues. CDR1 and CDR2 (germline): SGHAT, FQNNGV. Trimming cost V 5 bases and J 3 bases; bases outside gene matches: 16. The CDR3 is CASSPLGWTGDLYEQYF. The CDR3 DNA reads TGTGCCAGCAGCCCTCTAGGATGGACAGGAGATCTCTACGAGCAGTACTTC.

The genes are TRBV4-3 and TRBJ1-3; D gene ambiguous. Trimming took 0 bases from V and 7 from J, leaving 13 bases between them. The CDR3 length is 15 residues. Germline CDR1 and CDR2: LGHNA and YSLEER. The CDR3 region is CASSQEIIPRNTIYF. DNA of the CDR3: TGCGCCAGCAGCCAAGAAATAATCCCGCGGAACACCATATATTTT.

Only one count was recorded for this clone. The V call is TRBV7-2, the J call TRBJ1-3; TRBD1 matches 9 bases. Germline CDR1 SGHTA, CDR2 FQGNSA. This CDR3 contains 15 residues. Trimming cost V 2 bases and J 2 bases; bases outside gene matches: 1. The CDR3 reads CASSLYRGPGNTIYF. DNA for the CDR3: TGTGCCAGCAGCTTATACAGGGGGCCTGGAAACACCATATATTTT.

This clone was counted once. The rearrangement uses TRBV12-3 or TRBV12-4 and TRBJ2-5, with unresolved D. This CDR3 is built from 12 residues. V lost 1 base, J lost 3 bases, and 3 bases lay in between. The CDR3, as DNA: TGTGCCAGCAGTTTAGTGAAAGAGACCCAGTACTTC. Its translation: CASSLVKETQYF.

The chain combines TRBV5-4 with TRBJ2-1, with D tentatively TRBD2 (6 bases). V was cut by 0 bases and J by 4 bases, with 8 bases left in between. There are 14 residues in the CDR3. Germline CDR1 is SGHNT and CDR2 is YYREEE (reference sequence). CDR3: CASSLVGTYNEQFF. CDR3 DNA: TGTGCCAGCAGCTTGGTTGGGACTTACAATGAGCAGTTCTTC.

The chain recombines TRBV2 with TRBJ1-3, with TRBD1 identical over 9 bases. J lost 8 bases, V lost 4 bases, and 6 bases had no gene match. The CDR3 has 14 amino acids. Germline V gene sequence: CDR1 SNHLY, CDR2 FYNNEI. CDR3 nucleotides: TGTGCCAGCAGTGGTTGGGACAGGGCATACACCATATATTTT. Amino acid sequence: CASSGWDRAYTIYF.